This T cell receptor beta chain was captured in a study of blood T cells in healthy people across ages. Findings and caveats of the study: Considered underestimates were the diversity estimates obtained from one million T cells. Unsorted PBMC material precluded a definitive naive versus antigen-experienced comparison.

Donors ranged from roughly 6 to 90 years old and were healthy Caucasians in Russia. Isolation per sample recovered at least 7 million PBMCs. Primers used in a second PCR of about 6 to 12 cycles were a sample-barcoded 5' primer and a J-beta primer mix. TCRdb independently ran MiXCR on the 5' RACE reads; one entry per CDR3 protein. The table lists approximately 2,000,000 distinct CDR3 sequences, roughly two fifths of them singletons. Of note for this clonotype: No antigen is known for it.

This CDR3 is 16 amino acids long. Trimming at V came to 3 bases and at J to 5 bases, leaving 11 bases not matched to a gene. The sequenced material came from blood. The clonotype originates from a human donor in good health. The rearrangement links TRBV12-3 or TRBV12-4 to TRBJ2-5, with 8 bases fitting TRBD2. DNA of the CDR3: TGTGCCAGCAGTTTTGAAAGAGCGGGGGAGAAGGAGACCCAGTACTTC. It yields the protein CASSFERAGEKETQYF.